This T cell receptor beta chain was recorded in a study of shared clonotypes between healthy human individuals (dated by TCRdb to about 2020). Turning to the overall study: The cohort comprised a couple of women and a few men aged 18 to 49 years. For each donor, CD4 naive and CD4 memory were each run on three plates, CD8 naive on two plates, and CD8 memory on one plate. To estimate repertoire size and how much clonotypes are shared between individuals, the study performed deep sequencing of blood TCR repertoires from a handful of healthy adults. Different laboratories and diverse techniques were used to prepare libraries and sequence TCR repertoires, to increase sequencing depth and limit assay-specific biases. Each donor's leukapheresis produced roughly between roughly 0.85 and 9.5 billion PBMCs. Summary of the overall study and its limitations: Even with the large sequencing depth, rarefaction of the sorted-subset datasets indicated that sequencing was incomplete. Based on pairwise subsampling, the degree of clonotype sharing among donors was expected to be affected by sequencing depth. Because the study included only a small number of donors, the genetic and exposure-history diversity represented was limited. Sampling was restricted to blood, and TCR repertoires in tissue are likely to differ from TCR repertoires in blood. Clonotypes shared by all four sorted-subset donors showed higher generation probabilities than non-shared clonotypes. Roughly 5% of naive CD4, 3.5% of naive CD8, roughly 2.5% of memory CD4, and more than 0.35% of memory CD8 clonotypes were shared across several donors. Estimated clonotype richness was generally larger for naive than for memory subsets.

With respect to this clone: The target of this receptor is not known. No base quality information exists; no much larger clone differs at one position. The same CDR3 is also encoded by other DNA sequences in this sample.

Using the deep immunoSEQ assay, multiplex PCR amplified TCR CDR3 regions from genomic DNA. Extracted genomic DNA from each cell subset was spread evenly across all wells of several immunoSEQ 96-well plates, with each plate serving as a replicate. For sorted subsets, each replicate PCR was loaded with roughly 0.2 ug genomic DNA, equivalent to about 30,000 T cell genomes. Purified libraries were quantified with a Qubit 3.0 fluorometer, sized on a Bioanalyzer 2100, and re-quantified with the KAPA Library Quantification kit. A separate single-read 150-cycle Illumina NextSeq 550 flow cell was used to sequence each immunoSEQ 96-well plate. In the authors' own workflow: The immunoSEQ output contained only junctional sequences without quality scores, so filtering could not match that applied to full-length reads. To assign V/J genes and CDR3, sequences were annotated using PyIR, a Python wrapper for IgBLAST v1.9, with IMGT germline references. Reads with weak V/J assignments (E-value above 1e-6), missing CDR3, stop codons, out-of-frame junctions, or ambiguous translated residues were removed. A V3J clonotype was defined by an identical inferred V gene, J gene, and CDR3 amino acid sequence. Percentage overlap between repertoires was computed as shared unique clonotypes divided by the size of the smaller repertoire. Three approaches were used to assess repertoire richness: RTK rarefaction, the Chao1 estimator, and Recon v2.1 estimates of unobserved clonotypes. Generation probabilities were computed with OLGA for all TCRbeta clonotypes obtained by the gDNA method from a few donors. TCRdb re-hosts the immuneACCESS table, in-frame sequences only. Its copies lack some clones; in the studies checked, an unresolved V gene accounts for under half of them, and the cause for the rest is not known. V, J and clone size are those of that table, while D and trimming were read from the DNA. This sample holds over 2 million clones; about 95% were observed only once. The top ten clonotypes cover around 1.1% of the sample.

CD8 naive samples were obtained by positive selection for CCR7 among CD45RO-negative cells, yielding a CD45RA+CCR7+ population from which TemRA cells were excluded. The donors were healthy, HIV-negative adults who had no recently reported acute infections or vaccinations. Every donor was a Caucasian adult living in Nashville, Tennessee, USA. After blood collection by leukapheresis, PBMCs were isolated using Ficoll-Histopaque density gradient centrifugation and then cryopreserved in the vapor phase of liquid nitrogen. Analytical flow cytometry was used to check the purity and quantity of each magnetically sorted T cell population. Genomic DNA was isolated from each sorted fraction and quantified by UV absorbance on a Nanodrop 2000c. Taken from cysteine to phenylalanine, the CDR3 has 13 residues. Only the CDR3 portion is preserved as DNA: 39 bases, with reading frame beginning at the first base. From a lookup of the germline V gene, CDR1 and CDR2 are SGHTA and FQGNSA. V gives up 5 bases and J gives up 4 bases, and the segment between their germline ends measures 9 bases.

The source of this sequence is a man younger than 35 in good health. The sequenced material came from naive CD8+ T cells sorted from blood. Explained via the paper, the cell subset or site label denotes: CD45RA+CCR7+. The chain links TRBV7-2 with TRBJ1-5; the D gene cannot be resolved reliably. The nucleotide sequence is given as TGTGCCAGCAGCCTCTCGGTGAATCAGCCCCAGCATTTT. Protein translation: CASSLSVNQPQHF.